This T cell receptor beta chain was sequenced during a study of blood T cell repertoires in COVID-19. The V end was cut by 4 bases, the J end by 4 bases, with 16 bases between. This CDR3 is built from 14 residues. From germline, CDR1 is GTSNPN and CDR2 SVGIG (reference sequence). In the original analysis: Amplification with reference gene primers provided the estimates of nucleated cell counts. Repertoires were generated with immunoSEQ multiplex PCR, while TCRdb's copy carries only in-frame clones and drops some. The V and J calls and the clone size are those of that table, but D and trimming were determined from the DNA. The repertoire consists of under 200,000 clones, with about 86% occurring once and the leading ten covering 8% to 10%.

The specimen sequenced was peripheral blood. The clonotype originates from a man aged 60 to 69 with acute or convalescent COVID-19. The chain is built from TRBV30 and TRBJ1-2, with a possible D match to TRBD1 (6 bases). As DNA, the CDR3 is TGTGCCTGGAAAGGGGCGGACAGCCTCTATGGCTACACCTTC. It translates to CAWKGADSLYGYTF.